The clone carrying this TCR beta chain was recorded a few times. What it binds is not known. These data are taken from a study of T cell repertoires in cytomegalovirus infection. For the study at large: It was the public TCR beta signatures that indicated both CMV infection and matching HLA type.

One entry per CDR3 protein results from TCRdb running MiXCR on the reads. This table holds some 180,000 distinct CDR3 sequences, roughly 15% found once. Between the trimmed V and J ends, which lost 5 bases and 1 base, there was a span of 8 bases. CDR1 and CDR2 (germline): DFQATT, SNEGSKA (reference sequence). The CDR3 has 12 residues. Overall study results and limits: Identification of carriers of CMV plus the relevant HLA was achieved through cumulative public TCR beta family frequency.

The specimen sequenced was CD8+ T cells from PBMCs. The chain has TRBV20-1 and TRBJ1-1; no definite D call. This clonotype was obtained from a human donor in good health (CMV status not recorded). Some clones in this sample may be carry-over from other donors' samples. The CDR3 DNA is TGCAGTGCTGAAGGCGAGAACACTGAAGCTTTCTTT. This translates into CSAEGENTEAFF.